This section outlines one T cell receptor (beta chain) sequence together with its context. Its antigen is currently unknown. This record comes from a study of T cell responses to AZD1222 COVID-19 vaccine. Study background: Some second doses came at about 4 weeks and others at about 12 weeks; these were pooled. The study, taken as a whole, reports: Following two doses of AZD1222, Spike-specific TCR breadth and depth rose. Donors skewed white British and female; clonal diversity was possibly underestimated. At 160-218 and 743-854, vaccine-associated CD4 TCRs were dominant, and they spanned spike.

TCRdb's table, derived via immunoSEQ multiplex PCR, lists solely in-frame clones and lacks some. Among about 130,000 clones, around 90% were seen once, and the ten largest hold under 2%. CDR3 length equals 15 residues. CDR1 is SGHRS, CDR2 YFSETQ, per germline. The V gene lost 1 base and the J gene lost 0 bases, with 10 bases spanning the gap. Sequenced here: peripheral blood, sampled on day 0 of AZD1222 vaccination. The chain carries TRBV5-1 and TRBJ2-5; no clear D gene. The source of this sequence is an adult in good health. The CDR3 DNA reads TGCGCCAGCAGCTTGTCCTACACCAACCAAGAGACCCAGTACTTC. This codes for CASSLSYTNQETQYF.